This entry features one T cell receptor beta chain sequence. Antigen: not known. The sample belongs to a study of beta chain features in type 1 diabetes. Study at large: Patients did not differ from healthy donors in age, gender or cell yield.

Study-level results: In every one of the four CD4+ subsets, TCRB CDR3s were moderately but significantly shorter in Type 1 diabetes patients. The study left unresolved whether HLA type influences TCRB rearrangement.

Purity of each sorted population was above 95%. The germline V gene encodes CDR1 WNHNN and CDR2 SYGVQD (reference sequence). The CDR3 runs to 13 residues. Trimming removed 6 bases from V and 5 bases from J, with 13 bases in between. The entirety of the isolated RNA underwent reverse transcription, so expressed TCRB transcripts were sequenced. Libraries were prepared by immunoSEQ multiplex PCR; TCRdb keeps only in-frame clonotypes and omits some of them. This sample has roughly 730,000 clones, with roughly 13% found just once. The sequence was collected from a man aged 18-30 years with type 1 diabetes. V and J are TRBV10-1 and TRBJ1-1; tentative D call: TRBD1 (5 bases). Material: naive CD4+ T cells from blood. DNA for the CDR3: TGCGCCAGCAGGCCGAGGCAGGGAACTGAAGCTTTCTTT. Translation gives CASRPRQGTEAFF.